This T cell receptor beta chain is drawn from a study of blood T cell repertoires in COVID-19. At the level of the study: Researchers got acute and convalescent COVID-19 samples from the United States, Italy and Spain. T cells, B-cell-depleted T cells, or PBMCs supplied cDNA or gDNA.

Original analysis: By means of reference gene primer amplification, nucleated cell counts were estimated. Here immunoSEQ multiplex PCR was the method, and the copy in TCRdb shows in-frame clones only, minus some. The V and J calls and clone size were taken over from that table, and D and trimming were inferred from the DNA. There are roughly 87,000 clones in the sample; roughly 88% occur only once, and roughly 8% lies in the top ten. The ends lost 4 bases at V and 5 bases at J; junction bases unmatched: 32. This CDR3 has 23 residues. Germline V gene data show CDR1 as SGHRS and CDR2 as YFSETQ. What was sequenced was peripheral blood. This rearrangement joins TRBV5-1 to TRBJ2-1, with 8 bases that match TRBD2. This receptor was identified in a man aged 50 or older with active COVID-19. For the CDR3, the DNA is TGCGCCAGCAGCGGTGTGGCTTACCTTGAGGGTCAGCGGGAGATGGGGATTAACAATGAGCAGTTCTTC. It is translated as CASSGVAYLEGQREMGINNEQFF.